This T cell receptor (beta chain) was recovered during a study of blood T cell repertoires in COVID-19. Libraries were prepared by immunoSEQ multiplex PCR; TCRdb keeps only in-frame clonotypes and omits some of them. This table has approximately 270,000 clones, approximately 84% appearing once. The sample was peripheral blood. The TCR originated in a person aged 65-85 years with COVID-19, enrolled during active disease.

The DNA for the CDR3 is TGTGCCATCAGTGATCCCTTTCCGAACACTGAAGCTTTCTTT. Residues: CAISDPFPNTEAFF. The chain links TRBV10-3 to TRBJ1-1; D is undetermined. Trimming pared 3 bases from V and 1 base from J, leaving 9 bases between. This CDR3 has 14 residues. Per the germline V gene, CDR1 is ENHRY and CDR2 is SYGVKD.